This T cell receptor (beta chain) was sequenced during a study of shared clonotypes between healthy human individuals. Using immunoSEQ multiplex PCR, the repertoire was profiled, and TCRdb retains in-frame clones only, with some absent. Found here are roughly 2.4 million clones, nearly 97% of them singletons; the top ten hold approximately 0.13%. CDR3 length equals 15 residues. CDR1 ENHRY and CDR2 SYGVKD come from the germline V gene. Trimming stripped 3 bases from V and 8 bases from J, with 17 bases between. The rearrangement links TRBV10-3 to TRBJ2-1; D is perhaps TRBD2 (7 bases). This sequence was found in a man younger than 35 in good health. Sequencing was done on a sample of naive CD4+ T cells sorted from blood. As to subset: CD45RA+ positively selected. DNA for the CDR3: TGTGCCATCAGTGACCCTGAGGGGGGGCGTTATGAGCAGTTCTTC. Amino acid sequence: CAISDPEGGRYEQFF.